The subject of this entry is one T cell receptor beta chain. The data were taken from a study of blood T cell repertoires in COVID-19. Study details: T cells, B-cell-depleted T cells, or PBMCs provided the cDNA or gDNA that served as material.

Clones were read by immunoSEQ multiplex PCR, and TCRdb kept only the in-frame ones, dropping some. The sample consists of 200,000 to 250,000 clones, about 90% of them appearing once. This clonotype originated in a woman aged 60-75 years with acute or convalescent COVID-19. Specimen: peripheral blood.

As DNA, the CDR3 is TGTGCCAGCAGCCAATCTTGGGACAGGGCCTACGAGCAGTACTTC. Translation gives CASSQSWDRAYEQYF. The chain couples TRBV16 to TRBJ2-7, with 9 bases fitting TRBD1. The junction had 2 bases not matched to a gene; V was cut back by 0 bases and J by 2 bases. The CDR3 is 15 residues long. Germline V gene lookup returns CDR1 KGHSY and CDR2 FQNENV.